This is a list of T cell receptor beta chains from one sample in a study of post-analysis software for immune sequencing data. TCRdb reprocessed the PCR reads with MiXCR, giving one entry per CDR3 protein. Of fewer than 850,000 distinct CDR3 sequences listed, about 27% are singletons. Sequences were obtained from blood. These TCRs come from a girl aged 10-17 years with multiple sclerosis. Both conserved end residues are part of each CDR3. Each record gives: V gene, J gene, clone size, D gene, CDR3 DNA, CDR3 protein. The D gene is left open where the match is weak. Not all rows give a size; the values are once, few, many and, for expanded clones, a class.

v_call: TRBV28; j_call: TRBJ2-1; clone_size: few; d_call: .; cdr3_nt: TGTGCCAGCAGTAGGACCTGGAACTACAATGAGCAGTTCTTC; cdr3_aa: CASSRTWNYNEQFF
v_call: TRBV5-6; j_call: TRBJ1-1; clone_size: .; d_call: .; cdr3_nt: TGTGCCAGCAGCCTGACTCGGGCTGAAGCTTTCTTT; cdr3_aa: CASSLTRAEAFF
v_call: TRBV5-1; j_call: TRBJ2-7; clone_size: .; d_call: .; cdr3_nt: TGCGCCAGCAGCGTCGCGTGGGGGGACTACGAGCAGTACTTC; cdr3_aa: CASSVAWGDYEQYF
v_call: TRBV28; j_call: TRBJ2-7; clone_size: .; d_call: .; cdr3_nt: TGTGCCAGCAGTTTGAACAGGCCGGGTGACGAGCAGTACTTC; cdr3_aa: CASSLNRPGDEQYF
v_call: TRBV13; j_call: TRBJ2-4; clone_size: .; d_call: .; cdr3_nt: TGTGCCAGCAGCTTACGGCCCATCACTCCCAAAAACATTCAGTACTTC; cdr3_aa: CASSLRPITPKNIQYF
v_call: TRBV7-2; j_call: TRBJ2-2; clone_size: .; d_call: .; cdr3_nt: TGTGCCAGCAGGCCCGGGGGTAACGGTGGGGAGCTGTTTTTT; cdr3_aa: CASRPGGNGGELFF
v_call: TRBV12-3/TRBV12-4; j_call: TRBJ2-7; clone_size: few; d_call: TRBD1; cdr3_nt: TGTGCCAGCAGCCTGAACAGGGGGCACTACGAGCAGTACTTC; cdr3_aa: CASSLNRGHYEQYF
v_call: TRBV10-3; j_call: TRBJ1-2; clone_size: many; d_call: .; cdr3_nt: TGTGCCATCAGTGCGATGGGGGTGGAGGGCTACACCTTC; cdr3_aa: CAISAMGVEGYTF
v_call: TRBV29-1; j_call: TRBJ2-1; clone_size: many; d_call: .; cdr3_nt: TGCAGCGGTGTTGGCGGACACTACAATGAGCAGTTCTTC; cdr3_aa: CSGVGGHYNEQFF
v_call: TRBV29-1; j_call: TRBJ1-2; clone_size: .; d_call: .; cdr3_nt: TGCAGCGTTGGGGAGGGACGGGTGAACTATGGCTACACCTTC; cdr3_aa: CSVGEGRVNYGYTF
v_call: TRBV7-2; j_call: TRBJ2-7; clone_size: .; d_call: .; cdr3_nt: TGTGCCTCAAAGGGAGAGGGGGTCTCTCGCGAGCAGTACTTC; cdr3_aa: CASKGEGVSREQYF
v_call: TRBV10-3; j_call: TRBJ2-5; clone_size: few; d_call: .; cdr3_nt: TGTGCCATCAGTGAGCTAGACAACCGCCAGTACTTC; cdr3_aa: CAISELDNRQYF
v_call: TRBV28; j_call: TRBJ1-5; clone_size: .; d_call: .; cdr3_nt: TGTGCCAGCAGACGGGCGCGACAGCCCCAGCATTTT; cdr3_aa: CASRRARQPQHF
v_call: TRBV3-1; j_call: TRBJ1-1; clone_size: .; d_call: .; cdr3_nt: TGTGCCAGCAGCCCTCGTTCGTCGACTGAAGCTTTCTTT; cdr3_aa: CASSPRSSTEAFF
v_call: TRBV9; j_call: TRBJ2-3; clone_size: few; d_call: TRBD2; cdr3_nt: TGTGCCAGCAGGAAGGGCCCCGGCGGGGGGAACACAGATACGCAGTATTTT; cdr3_aa: CASRKGPGGGNTDTQYF
v_call: TRBV29-1; j_call: TRBJ2-7; clone_size: .; d_call: .; cdr3_nt: TGCAGCGTTGTAGGGGGTAATGGCTACGAGCAGTACTTC; cdr3_aa: CSVVGGNGYEQYF
v_call: TRBV27; j_call: TRBJ2-7; clone_size: many; d_call: .; cdr3_nt: TGTGCCAGCAGCCCCGGACTGGCCGCCTACGAGCAGTACTTC; cdr3_aa: CASSPGLAAYEQYF
v_call: TRBV4-1; j_call: TRBJ2-6; clone_size: few; d_call: .; cdr3_nt: TGCGCCAGCAGCCAAGATTCGGGGCGGGGGGCCAACGTCCTGACTTTC; cdr3_aa: CASSQDSGRGANVLTF
v_call: TRBV6-6; j_call: TRBJ2-1; clone_size: few; d_call: .; cdr3_nt: TGTGCCAGCAGTTACTCGCGGGACAGTAACAATGAGCAGTTCTTC; cdr3_aa: CASSYSRDSNNEQFF